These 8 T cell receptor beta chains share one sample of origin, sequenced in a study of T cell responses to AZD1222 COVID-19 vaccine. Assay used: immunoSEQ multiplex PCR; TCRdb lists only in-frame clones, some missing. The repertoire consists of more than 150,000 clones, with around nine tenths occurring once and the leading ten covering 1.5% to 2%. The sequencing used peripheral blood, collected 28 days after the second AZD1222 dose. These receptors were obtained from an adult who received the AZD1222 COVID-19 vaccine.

The CDR3 region is CASRDTQGNQPQHF. In DNA, the CDR3 is TGTGCCAGCAGGGACACGCAGGGCAATCAGCCCCAGCATTTT. V usage is TRBV6-5 and J usage is TRBJ1-5, with a tentative D call TRBD1 (5 bases). Germline CDR1 is MNHEY and CDR2 is SVGAGI. CDR3 length equals 14 residues. The V end lost 6 bases, the J end lost 2 bases, and 11 bases lay between the germline ends.

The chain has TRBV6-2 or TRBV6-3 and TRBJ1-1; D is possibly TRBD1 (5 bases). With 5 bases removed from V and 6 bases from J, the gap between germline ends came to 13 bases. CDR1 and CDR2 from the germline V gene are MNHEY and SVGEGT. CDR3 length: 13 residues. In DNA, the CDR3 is TGTGCCAGCAGTAGGGGAATGGGCGCTGAAGCTTTCTTT. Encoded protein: CASSRGMGAEAFF.

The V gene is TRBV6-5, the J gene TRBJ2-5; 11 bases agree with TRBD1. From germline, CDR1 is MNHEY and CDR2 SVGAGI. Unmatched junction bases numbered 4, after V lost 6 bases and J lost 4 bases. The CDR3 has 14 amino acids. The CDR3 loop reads CASRGGTGGETQYF. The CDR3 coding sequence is TGTGCCAGCAGGGGAGGGACAGGGGGAGAGACCCAGTACTTC.

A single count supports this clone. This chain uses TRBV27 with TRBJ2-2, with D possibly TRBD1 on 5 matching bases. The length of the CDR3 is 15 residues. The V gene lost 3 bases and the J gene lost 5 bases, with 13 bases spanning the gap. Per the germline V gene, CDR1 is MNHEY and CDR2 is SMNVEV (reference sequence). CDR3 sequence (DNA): TGTGCCAGCAGTTTGACCAGGGCTGGAACCGGGGAGCTGTTTTTT. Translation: CASSLTRAGTGELFF.

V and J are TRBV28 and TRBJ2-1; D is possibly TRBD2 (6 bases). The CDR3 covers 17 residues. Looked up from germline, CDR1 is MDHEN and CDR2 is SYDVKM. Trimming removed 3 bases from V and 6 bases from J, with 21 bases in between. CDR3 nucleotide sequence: TGTGCCAGCAGTTTGGAGGGGTTGCGGGATGGGGTCAATGAGCAGTTCTTC. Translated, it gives CASSLEGLRDGVNEQFF.

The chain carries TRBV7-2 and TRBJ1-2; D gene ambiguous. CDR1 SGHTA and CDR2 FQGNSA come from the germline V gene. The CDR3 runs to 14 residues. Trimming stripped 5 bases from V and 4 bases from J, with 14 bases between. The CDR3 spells CASSPLGYVYGYTF. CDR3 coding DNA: TGTGCCAGCAGCCCACTCGGGTATGTCTATGGCTACACCTTC.

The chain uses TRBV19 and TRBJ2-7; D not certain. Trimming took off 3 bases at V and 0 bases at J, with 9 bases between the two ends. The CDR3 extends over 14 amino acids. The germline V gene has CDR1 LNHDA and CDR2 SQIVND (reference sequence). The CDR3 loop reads CASSMSPGSYEQYF. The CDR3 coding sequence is TGTGCCAGTAGTATGTCGCCAGGCTCCTACGAGCAGTACTTC.

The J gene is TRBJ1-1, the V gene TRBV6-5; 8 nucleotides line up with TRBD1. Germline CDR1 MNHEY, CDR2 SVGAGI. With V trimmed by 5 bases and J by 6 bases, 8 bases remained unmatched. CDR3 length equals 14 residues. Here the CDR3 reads CASSPRQGIAEAFF. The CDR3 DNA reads TGTGCCAGCAGTCCCCGACAGGGGATCGCTGAAGCTTTCTTT.